The 22 T cell receptor beta chains below all came from one sample that was sequenced in a study of cytomegalovirus exposure and HLA in healthy donors. The PCR contained 60 Vbeta and 13 Jbeta primers. Measured with immunoSEQ multiplex PCR; TCRdb has only the in-frame clones, and not every one. In the table there are roughly 120,000 clones, 80% of which are singletons. Material for sequencing was PBMCs. All receptors come from a male donor in good health and CMV-seronegative.

The chain has TRBV11-2 and TRBJ2-7; D possibly corresponds to TRBD1 (6 bases). Trimming cost V 0 bases and J 2 bases, with 8 bases left between them. CDR1 is SGHAT, CDR2 FQNNGV, per germline. The CDR3 has 14 residues. In DNA form, the CDR3 reads TGTGCCAGCAGCTTAGACAGGGGTACCTACGAGCAGTACTTC. Amino acid sequence: CASSLDRGTYEQYF.

This clone was counted between two and nine times. V is TRBV7-9 and J is TRBJ2-7; TRBD1 might be the D (6 bases). The V gene's germline CDR1 is SEHNR and CDR2 FQNEAQ (reference sequence). V was clipped by 3 bases and J by 5 bases, with 8 bases between them. The CDR3 has 12 residues. CDR3 DNA sequence: TGTGCCAGCAGCTTCCGACAGGACGAGCAGTACTTC. Translated, it gives CASSFRQDEQYF. The variable domain in full, completed from reference TRBV7-9 and TRBJ2-7, reads DTGVSQNPRHKITKRGQNVTFRCDPISEHNRLYWYRQTLGQGPEFLTYFQNEAQLEKSRLLSDRFSAERPKGSFSTLEIQRTEQGDSAMYLCASSFRQDEQYFGPGTRLTVT.

The V gene is TRBV4-3, the J gene TRBJ1-2; D gene unclear. V was cut by 0 bases and J by 5 bases, with 10 bases left in between. This CDR3 is built from 14 residues. Germline V gene data show CDR1 as LGHNA and CDR2 as YSLEER. CDR3 coding DNA: TGCGCCAGCAGCCAAGATTCTAACAGATATGGCTACACCTTC. It translates to CASSQDSNRYGYTF.

Here the CDR3 DNA reads TGTGCCAGCAGCTTATTCAGGACAGGGAGCTACGAGCAGTACTTC. It yields the protein CASSLFRTGSYEQYF. The chain uses TRBV11-2 and TRBJ2-7, with TRBD1 matching 8 bases. The CDR3 totals 15 residues. V was pared by 2 bases and J by 3 bases, with 6 bases of the junction left unmatched. The germline V gene has CDR1 SGHAT and CDR2 FQNNGV.

The table lists this clone with a few counts. The chain is built from TRBV4-3 and TRBJ2-7, with a possible D match to TRBD2 (6 bases). Germline CDR1 reads LGHNA; CDR2 reads YSLEER. The CDR3 extends over 16 amino acids. Trimming removed 3 bases at V and 5 bases at J, with 20 bases between. CDR3 bases: TGCGCCAGCAGCCATAGGGCCGAGGAGGGTTACGACGAGCAGTACTTC. Its translation is CASSHRAEEGYDEQYF.

This chain uses TRBV7-2 with TRBJ2-1; possible D gene TRBD2, 5 bases. This CDR3 has 16 amino acids. CDR1 and CDR2 from the germline V gene are SGHTA and FQGNSA. Trimming removed 6 bases from V and 8 bases from J, with 23 bases in between. The CDR3 spells CASRLKLTLVSDEQFF. The CDR3 nucleotides are TGTGCCAGCAGGTTAAAACTAACTCTGGTTAGCGATGAGCAGTTCTTC.

This clone has a handful of counts. The chain joins TRBV29-1 to TRBJ2-5; the match to TRBD2 covers 8 bases. CDR3 length: 15 amino acids. Trimming at V came to 7 bases and at J to 5 bases, leaving 15 bases not matched to a gene. From germline, CDR1 is SQVTM and CDR2 ANQGSEA. CDR3: CSGAGTRGPSETQYF. CDR3 bases: TGCAGCGGAGCCGGGACTAGGGGCCCGTCGGAGACCCAGTACTTC.

The chain joins TRBV4-3 to TRBJ2-1; 10 positions match TRBD2. This CDR3 is built from 18 residues. Trimming at V came to 0 bases and at J to 0 bases, leaving 5 bases not matched to a gene. CDR1 is LGHNA and CDR2 is YSLEER in the germline V gene. CDR3 amino acids: CASSQDASGGGSYNEQFF. The CDR3 DNA is TGCGCCAGCAGCCAAGACGCTAGCGGGGGTGGCTCCTACAATGAGCAGTTCTTC.

The J gene is TRBJ1-6, the V gene TRBV11-2; the D is unclear. The CDR3 length is 12 residues. Trimming took 3 bases from V and 6 from J, leaving 3 bases between them. Germline V gives CDR1 SGHAT, CDR2 FQNNGV. In DNA, the CDR3 is TGTGCCAGCAGCTTGAGTAATTCACCCCTCCACTTT. It encodes CASSLSNSPLHF.

This chain connects TRBV11-2 to TRBJ2-7, with 7 bases identical to TRBD2. The V gene's germline CDR1 is SGHAT and CDR2 FQNNGV. The CDR3 sequence is 17 residues long. After removal of 5 bases from V and 0 bases from J, the junction contained 13 bases not matched to a gene. CDR3 amino acids: CASSVRPGLLSSYEQYF. CDR3 in DNA: TGTGCCAGCAGCGTAAGGCCGGGACTACTTAGCTCCTACGAGCAGTACTTC. The complete variable domain, with remaining parts taken from reference TRBV11-2 and TRBJ2-7, reads EAGVAQSPRYKIIEKRQSVAFWCNPISGHATLYWYQQILGQGPKLLIQFQNNGVVDDSQLPKDRFSAERLKGVDSTLKIQPAKLEDSAVYLCASSVRPGLLSSYEQYFGPGTRLTVT.

This clone was counted a single time. One junction end disagrees with the germline gene, perhaps due to a read error. The chain uses TRBV2 and TRBJ2-6, with D possibly matching TRBD1 (5 bases). Per germline, CDR1 SNHLY and CDR2 FYNNEI. The CDR3 is 16 amino acids. CDR3 coding DNA: TGTGCCAGCAGTGAACAGGGTGGGGCTGGGGCCAACGGCCTGACTTTC. Translation: CASSEQGGAGANGLTF.

The genes are TRBV30 and TRBJ2-1; 13 bases align to TRBD2. Trimming cost V 8 bases and J 8 bases; bases outside gene matches: 9. This CDR3 spans 14 amino acids. Germline V gives CDR1 GTSNPN, CDR2 SVGIG (reference sequence). Here the CDR3 reads CAGTSGRDSDEQFF. The CDR3 bases are TGTGCCGGCACTAGCGGGAGGGACTCTGATGAGCAGTTCTTC. Complete variable domain (other parts from reference TRBV30 and TRBJ2-1): SQTIHQWPATLVQPVGSPLSLECTVEGTSNPNLYWYRQAAGRGLQLLFYSVGIGQISSEVPQNLSASRPQDRQFILSSKKLLLSDSGFYLCAGTSGRDSDEQFFGPGTRLTVL.

The chain employs TRBV19 and TRBJ2-7; TRBD2 aligns across 7 bases. After removal of 1 base from V and 6 bases from J, the junction contained 9 bases not matched to a gene. CDR3 size: 15 residues. Germline loops: CDR1 LNHDA, CDR2 SQIVND (reference sequence). The CDR3 is CASSIGTISGGEQYF. Written as DNA, the CDR3 is TGTGCCAGTAGTATAGGGACGATCTCGGGGGGCGAGCAGTACTTC. The full variable domain, rest sourced from reference TRBV19 and TRBJ2-7, is DGGITQSPKYLFRKEGQNVTLSCEQNLNHDAMYWYRQDPGQGLRLIYYSQIVNDFQKGDIAEGYSVSREKKESFPLTVTSAQKNPTAFYLCASSIGTISGGEQYFGPGTRLTVT.

The chain has TRBV6-6 and TRBJ1-1, with a tentative D call TRBD1 (5 bases). V was pared by 4 bases and J by 4 bases, with 13 bases between. Germline loops: CDR1 MNHNY, CDR2 SVGAGI (reference sequence). The CDR3 spans 14 residues. CDR3 bases: TGTGCCAGCAGTTCCCCCATCGGGGGCACTGAAGCTTTCTTT. It specifies CASSSPIGGTEAFF.

The chain has TRBV6-1 and TRBJ2-7; tentative D call: TRBD1 (5 bases). CDR3 length equals 15 residues. CDR1 MNHNS and CDR2 SASEGT come from the germline V gene. The V end was cut by 3 bases, the J end by 2 bases, with 14 bases between. CDR3 DNA: TGTGCCAGCAGTGAGCGAATGGGGCAGCCCTACGAGCAGTACTTC. Its translation is CASSERMGQPYEQYF.

V gene TRBV11-3 combines with J gene TRBJ1-1; no clear D gene. This CDR3 is 13 amino acids long. Germline assignment: CDR1 SGHNT and CDR2 YENEEA. Trimming left V 2 bases short and J 1 base short, with 5 bases between. The chain's CDR3 is CASSLRGNTEAFF. CDR3 bases: TGTGCCAGCAGCTTACGCGGGAACACTGAAGCTTTCTTT.

This clone was recorded only once. The chain couples TRBV14 to TRBJ2-2; 9 nucleotides agree with TRBD2. V lost 0 bases, J lost 4 bases, and 9 bases stayed unmatched. Germline values: CDR1 SGHDN, CDR2 FVKESK. The CDR3 is 18 amino acids. The DNA of the CDR3 is TGTGCCAGCAGCCAAGATCCCCCGCTAGCGGGATTCACCGGGGAGCTGTTTTTT. Its translation is CASSQDPPLAGFTGELFF.

This sequence joins TRBV6-5 and TRBJ2-3, with D possibly TRBD1 on 6 matching bases. CDR3 length: 15 residues. The V gene lost 3 bases and the J gene lost 4 bases, with 14 bases spanning the gap. From germline, CDR1 is MNHEY and CDR2 SVGAGI. The CDR3 region has the DNA TGTGCCAGCAGTTATGGTGCAGGGGTGGCAGATACGCAGTATTTT. As protein: CASSYGAGVADTQYF.

The chain joins TRBV9 to TRBJ1-2, with TRBD1 identical over 12 bases. This CDR3 spans 17 amino acids. The germline gives CDR1 SGDLS, CDR2 YYNGEE. J lost 5 bases, V lost 3 bases, and 11 bases had no gene match. The CDR3 sequence is CASSADGTGGAGYGYTF. CDR3 sequence (DNA): TGTGCCAGCAGCGCTGACGGGACAGGGGGCGCAGGATATGGCTACACCTTC. The full variable domain, rest sourced from reference TRBV9 and TRBJ1-2, is DSGVTQTPKHLITATGQRVTLRCSPRSGDLSVYWYQQSLDQGLQFLIQYYNGEERAKGNILERFSAQQFPDLHSELNLSSLELGDSALYFCASSADGTGGAGYGYTFGSGTRLTVV.

The chain joins TRBV2 to TRBJ2-2; 12 bases agree with TRBD2. The germline CDR1 and CDR2 sequences are SNHLY and FYNNEI. V was pared by 6 bases and J by 3 bases, with 8 bases of the junction left unmatched. This CDR3 is 17 amino acids long. The CDR3 spells CASRGPSGGADTGELFF. As DNA, the CDR3 is TGTGCCAGCAGGGGACCTAGCGGGGGGGCCGACACCGGGGAGCTGTTTTTT.

This clone has a single count. The chain employs TRBV11-2 and TRBJ2-5, with D perhaps matching TRBD1 (5 bases). This CDR3 has 15 amino acids. The V end was cut by 4 bases, the J end by 5 bases, with 17 bases between. Germline values: CDR1 SGHAT, CDR2 FQNNGV. The DNA for the CDR3 is TGTGCCAGCAGCTCCTCGGGCAGGGCGGTTGAGACCCAGTACTTC. Translated: CASSSSGRAVETQYF.

The rearrangement links TRBV19 to TRBJ2-1; 10 nucleotides match TRBD1. Germline values: CDR1 LNHDA, CDR2 SQIVND (reference sequence). The CDR3 extends over 15 amino acids. J gave up 9 bases and V 10 bases, and 15 bases lay outside the gene matches. CDR3 protein: CATAAGQGNMLEQFF. The CDR3 DNA is TGTGCCACCGCTGCGGGACAGGGGAATATGCTTGAGCAGTTCTTC.